The clone carrying this T cell receptor (beta chain) was detected ten times or more. What it binds is not known. Read coverage stops 3 residues before the CDR3 terminus; the germline J gene supplies the remainder. This sample stems from a study of T cell clonality in common variable immunodeficiency. Broader study findings: In common variable immunodeficiency, TCR beta chains reportedly carried fewer deletions and N-nucleotide insertions.

The CVID group had around 16 females and about 30 males, mean age about 36. Blood samples were heparinized, about 5 to 9 ml per donor. Measured with immunoSEQ multiplex PCR; TCRdb has only the in-frame clones, and not every one. The specimen gives about 26,000 clones without singletons; the ten biggest hold 3% to 4.5%. Germline V CDR1 and CDR2: SNHLY, FYNNEI. This CDR3 has 12 residues. V was shortened by 6 bases and J by 2 bases, with 7 bases between the two germline ends. The receptor was derived from a human donor with common variable immunodeficiency. V usage is TRBV2 and J usage is TRBJ1-2, with D perhaps TRBD1 (5 bases). The sample consisted of peripheral blood mononuclear cells. CDR3 sequence: CASRQVNYGYTF. The CDR3 bases that were read are TGTGCCAGCAGACAGGTGAACTATGGC.